This T cell receptor beta chain was sequenced for a study of T cell responses to AZD1222 COVID-19 vaccine. Study-level results: Epitopes outside B.1.351 and B.1.1.7 mutated regions reportedly drew nearly half of spike TCRs. Clonal diversity was possibly underestimated, and white British individuals and females predominated among donors. Spike-specific TCR depth and breadth grew after two AZD1222 doses.

The protocol was immunoSEQ multiplex PCR, while the TCRdb copy is restricted to in-frame clones and leaves out a portion. The table lists 98,000 or so clones, approximately 89% of them singletons, with 8% to 9% in the top ten. Comments on this clone: The antigen is undetermined.

V lost 6 bases to trimming and J lost 0 bases; unmatched junction nucleotides: 5. The CDR3 loop spans 14 amino acids. CDR1 and CDR2 (germline): SQVTM, ANQGSEA. Source: peripheral blood, taken on day 0 of AZD1222 vaccination. The gene calls are TRBV29-1 and TRBJ1-3; 7 nucleotides match TRBD1. This TCR was recovered from an adult in good health. The CDR3 coding sequence is TGCAGCGTCTCGGACAGGATCTCTGGAAACACCATATATTTT. The encoded protein is CSVSDRISGNTIYF.